This record covers a single T cell receptor (beta chain). This specimen includes other DNA sequences encoding the same CDR3. This entry belongs to a study of Ad26.COV2.S vaccination and SARS-CoV-2 variants. Study as a whole: Ad26.COV2.S given intramuscularly, once or twice 56 days apart.

Trimming took 1 base from V and 3 from J, leaving 7 bases between them. The CDR3 runs to 13 residues. Germline V CDR1 and CDR2: LNHDA, SQIVND (reference sequence). As to treatment: around 19 received Ad26.COV2.S at low or high dose, single or two shots; 5 received placebo; per-sample allocation not given. Samples were taken on day 63 after the first vaccine or placebo injection. Profiling relied on immunoSEQ multiplex PCR, and the TCRdb table lists in-frame clones only, not all of them. The sample lists over 200,000 clones, roughly 90% occurring once. This clonotype was sampled from a person aged 18-65 years who received the Ad26.COV2.S COVID-19 vaccine or a placebo. The rearrangement joins TRBV19 to TRBJ2-7; possibly TRBD1 for D (5 bases). The starting material was peripheral blood, obtained in a trial of Ad26.COV2.S vaccine versus placebo. As DNA, the CDR3 is TGTGCCAGTAGTATAGGTAGGGGCTACGAGCAGTACTTC. Protein sequence: CASSIGRGYEQYF.